These 10 T cell receptor beta chains originate from one sample sequenced in a study of blood T cell repertoires in COVID-19 (dated by TCRdb to between 2020 and 2021). Library prep was done by the immunoSEQ multiplex PCR assay. The immuneACCESS repertoire file appears here via TCRdb, limited to in-frame rearrangements. These files lack a portion of the clones; in checked studies, under half of the deficit traces to unresolved V genes, and the cause of the others is not known. The sample profile shows around 380,000 clones; roughly 86% of them were found once. Together, the top ten hold about 1.2% of the sample. The sequenced sample was peripheral blood. The receptors shown here come from a human donor with acute or convalescent COVID-19. The donor label of this sample is uncertain.

The chain couples TRBV4-1 to TRBJ2-1; no clear D. Deletions cut 1 base from V and 0 bases from J, with 13 bases between. The CDR3 totals 17 residues. Germline V gene sequence: CDR1 MGHRA, CDR2 YSYEKL. The CDR3 reads CASSQVDLGFSYNEQFF. CDR3 nucleotides: TGCGCCAGCAGCCAAGTAGATTTGGGCTTCTCCTACAATGAGCAGTTCTTC.

The chain carries TRBV6-5 and TRBJ1-1, with 7 bases that match TRBD1. V gave up 0 bases and J gave up 0 bases; unmatched junction bases: 4. This CDR3 comprises 16 residues. Germline-derived CDR1 and CDR2 are MNHEY and SVGAGI. CDR3 in amino acids: CASSYSSQGLNTEAFF. In DNA form, the CDR3 reads TGTGCCAGCAGTTACTCCTCACAGGGGCTGAACACTGAAGCTTTCTTT.

The chain is built from TRBV7-6 and TRBJ1-1, with D possibly being TRBD1 (5 bases). Germline V lookup: CDR1 SGHVS, CDR2 FNYEAQ. With 5 bases removed from V and 4 bases from J, the gap between germline ends came to 14 bases. The CDR3 runs to 14 residues. The CDR3 nucleotides read TGTGCCAGCAGCACAAGGGGTTTGGGCACTGAAGCTTTCTTT. Protein: CASSTRGLGTEAFF.

This clone was seen just once. The chain carries TRBV5-1 and TRBJ1-1; a weak D match, TRBD1 (5 bases). Germline V lookup: CDR1 SGHRS, CDR2 YFSETQ. Trimming removed 4 bases at V and 4 bases at J, with 11 bases between. The CDR3 consists of 13 residues. In DNA form, the CDR3 reads TGCGCCAGCAGCCTGACAGCGACCACTGAAGCTTTCTTT. Protein product: CASSLTATTEAFF.

Turning to this clone: The sample contains more than one DNA sequence encoding this CDR3. The chain has TRBV18 and TRBJ2-5, with D hard to call. This CDR3 comprises 13 residues. V was cut by 3 bases and J by 4 bases, with 9 bases left in between. Per germline, CDR1 KGHSH and CDR2 LQKENI. CDR3: CASSPGRGETQYF. DNA for the CDR3: TGTGCCAGCTCACCCGGCAGAGGAGAGACCCAGTACTTC.

The chain recombines TRBV30 with TRBJ1-4; D is unresolved. CDR3 length equals 12 residues. Germline V lookup: CDR1 GTSNPN, CDR2 SVGIG (reference sequence). Trimming removed 4 bases at V and 8 bases at J, with 11 bases between. The CDR3 DNA reads as TGTGCCTGGAAGGGAGGGTTGGAAAAACTGTTTTTT. This gives the protein CAWKGGLEKLFF.

The chain links TRBV7-9 to TRBJ1-3; 12 bases line up with TRBD1. With V trimmed by 4 bases and J by 3 bases, 10 bases remained unmatched. CDR3 length equals 18 residues. CDR1 is SEHNR, CDR2 FQNEAQ, per germline (reference sequence). CDR3 sequence reads: CASSSPGQGAASGNTIYF. As DNA, the CDR3 is TGTGCCAGCAGCTCCCCGGGACAGGGGGCCGCAAGTGGAAACACCATATATTTT.

The V and J genes are TRBV18 and TRBJ2-1; D is uncertain. Trimming shortened V by 5 bases and J by 4 bases, and 9 bases separated the two germline ends. CDR1 is KGHSH, CDR2 LQKENI, per germline. The CDR3 covers 13 residues. The CDR3 region is CASSTTGYNEQFF. The CDR3 DNA reads TGTGCCAGCTCAACGACTGGTTACAATGAGCAGTTCTTC.

V gene TRBV3-1 (or the pseudogene TRBV3-2) combines with J gene TRBJ1-1; 10 nucleotides line up with TRBD1. The CDR3 is 15 amino acids. The germline V gene has CDR1 LGHDT and CDR2 YNNKEL (reference sequence). Trimming took 4 bases from V and 4 from J; bases not matched to a gene: 6. CDR3 DNA: TGTGCCAGCAGCCGTTGGGACAGGGGCAGCACTGAAGCTTTCTTT. This codes for CASSRWDRGSTEAFF.

This chain uses TRBV18 with TRBJ2-1; weak D call: TRBD2 (6 bases). Germline CDR1 and CDR2: KGHSH and LQKENI. The CDR3 is 16 residues long. V was pared by 4 bases and J by 4 bases, with 17 bases between. The CDR3 region is CASSHFAGREYNEQFF. In nucleotides, the CDR3 is TGTGCCAGCTCACACTTTGCAGGACGGGAGTACAATGAGCAGTTCTTC.